The rows below give T cell receptor beta chains drawn from one sample of a study of shared clonotypes between healthy human individuals. TCRdb's copy holds only in-frame clones and misses some; the assay was immunoSEQ multiplex PCR. The sample contains some 2.3 million clones, approximately 95% of which appear only once. The sample was naive CD4+ T cells from PBMCs. These receptors all come from a man between 18 and 35 years old in good health. Some clones in this sample may be carry-over from other donors' samples. Both conserved end residues are part of each CDR3. Each record gives: J gene, clone size, D gene, V gene, CDR3 protein, CDR3 DNA. D genes are given only for firm matches. Size is omitted from some rows. Given values are once, few, many or a class for expanded clones.

TRBJ2-1,-,-,TRBV19,CASSIAGRFEQFF,TGTGCCAGTAGTATAGCGGGGAGGTTCGAGCAGTTCTTC
TRBJ2-5,-,-,TRBV7-9,CASTQGPVKETQYF,TGTGCCAGCACCCAAGGACCGGTCAAAGAGACCCAGTACTTC
TRBJ2-7,-,-,TRBV5-6,CASSLHGPYEQYF,TGTGCCAGCAGCTTACACGGCCCCTACGAGCAGTACTTC
TRBJ1-5,once,-,TRBV5-5,CASSLAAAIQPQHF,TGTGCCAGCAGCTTGGCGGCAGCCATTCAGCCCCAGCATTTT
TRBJ2-7,once,TRBD2,TRBV5-1,CASSLGSGGPSYEQYF,TGCGCCAGCAGCTTGGGCTCGGGAGGGCCGTCCTACGAGCAGTACTTC
TRBJ1-2,-,-,TRBV5-6,CASSAPGRYYGYTF,TGTGCCAGCAGCGCCCCGGGCCGCTACTATGGCTACACCTTC
TRBJ1-5,-,-,TRBV6-6,CASSPVGIRSNQPQHF,TGTGCCAGCAGTCCAGTCGGGATCCGTAGCAATCAGCCCCAGCATTTT
TRBJ2-5,-,-,TRBV5-4,CASSPVGGLFGETQYF,TGTGCCAGCAGCCCAGTTGGAGGGCTCTTCGGGGAGACCCAGTACTTC
TRBJ2-7,-,-,TRBV6-6,CASSYSSWGATYEQYF,TGTGCCAGCAGTTACTCGAGCTGGGGGGCAACCTACGAGCAGTACTTC
TRBJ2-5,-,-,TRBV5-1,CASSAPAQETQYF,TGCGCCAGCAGTGCCCCGGCCCAAGAGACCCAGTACTTC
TRBJ1-2,-,TRBD1,TRBV7-9,CASSLLGQQTNYGYTF,TGTGCCAGCAGCTTGCTGGGACAGCAGACTAACTATGGCTACACCTTC
TRBJ2-1,once,-,TRBV4-1,CASSPLREYNEQFF,TGCGCCAGCAGCCCTCTCAGGGAATACAATGAGCAGTTCTTC
TRBJ2-1,-,-,TRBV9,CASGTQGGREQFF,TGTGCCAGCGGCACACAGGGTGGTCGGGAGCAGTTCTTC
TRBJ2-3,-,TRBD2,TRBV2,CASKTSGSIDTQYF,TGTGCCTCCAAGACTAGCGGGTCTATTGATACGCAGTATTTT
TRBJ2-1,-,-,TRBV5-1,CASSLGASLGSSYNEQFF,TGCGCCAGCAGCTTGGGGGCCTCGTTAGGGAGCTCCTACAATGAGCAGTTCTTC
TRBJ1-2,-,TRBD1,TRBV19,CASSVQGGPRGYTF,TGTGCCAGTAGCGTACAGGGGGGGCCTAGAGGCTACACCTTC
TRBJ1-5,-,-,TRBV19,CASSMTRQQNQPQHF,TGTGCCAGTAGTATGACTCGACAGCAAAATCAGCCCCAGCATTTT
TRBJ1-1,-,-,TRBV9,CASSVGFPGKGGAEAFF,TGTGCCAGCAGCGTAGGATTTCCAGGGAAGGGGGGAGCTGAAGCTTTCTTT
TRBJ2-5,-,-,TRBV27,CASSLRGTTMIETQYF,TGTGCCAGCAGTTTAAGGGGGACGACGATGATAGAGACCCAGTACTTC
TRBJ2-7,-,TRBD1,TRBV7-9,CASSFDRGGYEQYF,TGTGCCAGCAGCTTTGACAGGGGAGGCTACGAGCAGTACTTC
TRBJ2-1,-,-,TRBV27,CASSASRGEQFF,TGTGCCAGCAGCGCCTCCCGAGGCGAGCAGTTCTTC
TRBJ2-5,-,-,TRBV18,CASSPPVAETQYF,TGTGCCAGCTCACCACCTGTGGCAGAGACCCAGTACTTC
TRBJ1-4,-,TRBD1,TRBV25-1,CASDPAGQPTNEKLFF,TGTGCCAGCGACCCTGCGGGACAGCCAACTAATGAAAAACTGTTTTTT
TRBJ2-7,-,-,TRBV5-1,CASSLGPGRPPYEQYF,TGCGCCAGCAGCTTGGGTCCAGGCCGACCTCCCTACGAGCAGTACTTC
TRBJ1-1,-,TRBD1,TRBV9,CASSLGQGEGITEAFF,TGTGCCAGCAGCCTAGGACAGGGCGAGGGGATCACTGAAGCTTTCTTT
TRBJ1-1,-,TRBD1,TRBV7-9,CASSLPGAGGSNTEAFF,TGTGCCAGCAGCTTACCTGGGGCAGGGGGCTCGAACACTGAAGCTTTCTTT